One and the same sample provided the 26 T cell receptor beta chains below, sequenced in a study of T cells in narcolepsy. Produced via immunoSEQ multiplex PCR; TCRdb's table is partial and in-frame only. The sample shows tens of thousands of clones, approximately 78% of them seen only once. Sequences were obtained from CD45RA- memory CD4+ T cells from PBMCs. The receptors come from a human donor with narcolepsy.

The V call is TRBV6-5, the J call TRBJ2-2; the D is unclear. The germline V gene has CDR1 MNHEY and CDR2 SVGAGI. The CDR3 extends over 12 amino acids. V lost 8 bases, J lost 1 base, and 5 bases lay in between. CDR3 in amino acids: CASGENTGELFF. For the CDR3, the DNA is TGTGCCAGCGGGGAGAACACCGGGGAGCTGTTTTTT.

The chain employs TRBV6-1 and TRBJ1-2; 10 nucleotides agree with TRBD1. V shed 4 bases and J 4 bases; nucleotides not matched to a gene: 6. From germline, CDR1 is MNHNS and CDR2 SASEGT. The CDR3 totals 15 residues. This chain's CDR3 is CASSAETGGSYGYTF. The CDR3 region has the DNA TGTGCCAGCAGTGCCGAGACAGGGGGCAGCTATGGCTACACCTTC.

As regards this clone: This CDR3 is missing its conserved last phenylalanine or tryptophan, likely due to a read error. Because the CDR3's place on the DNA is in doubt, the DNA is left out and the CDR3 is given as listed by TCRdb. V gene TRBV29-1 combines with J gene TRBJ2-6; the D call of TRBD2 is as the table states it, not checked on the DNA. The CDR3 numbers 10 amino acids, ends counted. Germline assignment: CDR1 SQVTM and CDR2 ANQGSEA. CDR3 in amino acids: CSVEDRSWVE.

The V and J genes are TRBV28 and TRBJ2-7, with D possibly matching TRBD2 (6 bases). This CDR3 is 15 amino acids long. Germline lookup yields CDR1 MDHEN and CDR2 SYDVKM. Trimming cost V 3 bases and J 1 base, with 13 bases left between them. CDR3 region: CASSLDPGRSYEQYF. The DNA of the CDR3 is TGTGCCAGCAGTTTGGACCCCGGGAGATCCTACGAGCAGTACTTC. Full variable domain (rest looked up from reference TRBV28 and TRBJ2-7): DVKVTQSSRYLVKRTGEKVFLECVQDMDHENMFWYRQDPGLGLRLIYFSYDVKMKEKGDIPEGYSVSREKKERFSLILESASTNQTSMYLCASSLDPGRSYEQYFGPGTRLTVT.

The V and J genes are TRBV7-2 and TRBJ1-5; D is possibly TRBD1 (5 bases). Trimming took 5 bases from V and 1 from J, leaving 15 bases between them. The CDR3 spans 16 residues. CDR1 is SGHTA, CDR2 FQGNSA, per germline. CDR3 DNA: TGTGCCAGCAGCCTTGGGGCAATCTTAAGCAATCAGCCCCAGCATTTT. Translating it yields CASSLGAILSNQPQHF.

The V gene is TRBV30, the J gene TRBJ1-5, with 8 bases that match TRBD1. V lost 2 bases, J lost 0 bases, and 3 bases stayed unmatched. The CDR3 consists of 15 residues. Germline CDR1 reads GTSNPN; CDR2 reads SVGIG (reference sequence). The CDR3 bases are TGTGCCTGGAGTATGGACAGGGATAGCAATCAGCCCCAGCATTTT. This sequence encodes CAWSMDRDSNQPQHF.

The gene calls are TRBV28 and TRBJ2-1; tentative D call: TRBD1 (6 bases). The V end lost 6 bases, the J end lost 7 bases, and 19 bases lay between the germline ends. Germline CDR1 is MDHEN and CDR2 is SYDVKM. This CDR3 comprises 15 residues. CDR3 coding DNA: TGTGCCAGCAGCTCCTCTTCAGCAGGGGAAAATGAGCAGTTCTTC. Translating it yields CASSSSSAGENEQFF.

The V call is TRBV11-2, the J call TRBJ2-7, with 9 bases identical to TRBD2. CDR3 length equals 15 residues. Germline CDR1 and CDR2: SGHAT and FQNNGV. Unmatched junction bases numbered 3, after V lost 1 base and J lost 2 bases. DNA of the CDR3: TGTGCCAGCAGCTTAGGACTAGCGGATACCTACGAGCAGTACTTC. Its translation is CASSLGLADTYEQYF.

This rearrangement joins TRBV9 to TRBJ2-5; TRBD2 matches 15 bases. The CDR3 is made up of 13 amino acids. Germline V gene data show CDR1 as SGDLS and CDR2 as YYNGEE. The V gene end was trimmed by 4 bases and the J gene end by 11 bases; junction bases not matched to a gene: 3. Here the CDR3 DNA reads TGTGCCAGCAGCCCTGGGACTAGCGGGAGGCAGTACTTC. This translates into CASSPGTSGRQYF.

This rearrangement joins TRBV7-6 to TRBJ2-7; D gene uncertain. Per germline, CDR1 SGHVS and CDR2 FNYEAQ. Deletions cut 5 bases from V and 1 base from J, with 12 bases between. The CDR3 length is 14 residues. The CDR3: CASSGDPLSYEQYF. CDR3 in DNA: TGTGCCAGCAGCGGTGACCCCCTTTCCTACGAGCAGTACTTC. The whole variable domain, filled in from reference TRBV7-6 and TRBJ2-7, reads GAGVSQSPRYKVTKRGQDVALRCDPISGHVSLYWYRQALGQGPEFLTYFNYEAQQDKSGLPNDRFSAERPEGSISTLTIQRTEQRDSAMYRCASSGDPLSYEQYFGPGTRLTVT.

The chain combines TRBV6-1 with TRBJ2-3; D ambiguous. Germline loops: CDR1 MNHNS, CDR2 SASEGT. CDR3 length: 12 amino acids. Trimming removed 4 bases at V and 6 bases at J, with 8 bases between. The CDR3 loop reads CASSVHWDTQYF. As DNA, the CDR3 is TGTGCCAGCAGTGTTCACTGGGATACGCAGTATTTT.

This clone has only a few counts. CDR3 protein: CSVEDRRERGYTF. The CDR3 DNA reads as TGCAGCGTTGAAGATCGGCGGGAGCGCGGCTACACCTTC. This chain uses TRBV29-1 with TRBJ1-2; D gene uncertain. Germline lookup yields CDR1 SQVTM and CDR2 ANQGSEA. This CDR3 region has 13 residues. Trimming took off 0 bases at V and 8 bases at J, with 13 bases between the two ends.

V is TRBV6-5 and J is TRBJ1-5; D remains unclear. Germline values: CDR1 MNHEY, CDR2 SVGAGI. V lost 4 bases to trimming and J lost 6 bases, with 10 bases between them. The CDR3 loop spans 13 amino acids. The CDR3 region has the DNA TGTGCCAGCAGTTCCCTCCCCGGTCAGCCCCAGCATTTT. Translation: CASSSLPGQPQHF.

With respect to this clone: Other nucleotide sequences from this sample produce the same CDR3. This rearrangement joins TRBV6-1 to TRBJ2-2, with TRBD2 matching over 10 bases. The germline CDR1 and CDR2 sequences are MNHNS and SASEGT. CDR3 length: 18 amino acids. J gave up 3 bases and V 2 bases, and 9 bases lay outside the gene matches. In nucleotides, the CDR3 is TGTGCCAGCAGTGAACTAGCGGGAGTGAGCGGGTACACCGGGGAGCTGTTTTTT. Translating gives CASSELAGVSGYTGELFF.

The V gene is TRBV30, the J gene TRBJ1-4, with D unclear. Trimming removed 2 bases at V and 5 bases at J, with 9 bases between. Germline values: CDR1 GTSNPN, CDR2 SVGIG (reference sequence). The CDR3 covers 13 residues. The CDR3 DNA follows: TGTGCCTGGAGTATCGAGGTCAATGAAAAACTGTTTTTT. Protein product: CAWSIEVNEKLFF.

This clone was found a few times. This rearrangement joins TRBV6-6 to TRBJ2-7; 7 bases map to TRBD1. The CDR3 has 15 residues. The germline V gene has CDR1 MNHNY and CDR2 SVGAGI (reference sequence). J lost 5 bases, V lost 4 bases, and 11 bases had no gene match. The CDR3 region is CASSSPGQPADEQYF. CDR3 coding DNA: TGTGCCAGCAGTTCACCGGGACAGCCCGCCGACGAGCAGTACTTC.

V is TRBV28 and J is TRBJ1-5; no firm D call. The V end was cut by 8 bases, the J end by 7 bases, with 36 bases between. Looked up from germline, CDR1 is MDHEN and CDR2 is SYDVKM. The length of the CDR3 is 20 residues. CDR3 in amino acids: CASDIANPDSQWRPRQPQHF. The DNA of the CDR3 is TGTGCCAGCGACATTGCCAACCCGGATTCACAGTGGCGACCAAGGCAGCCCCAGCATTTT.

This clone was picked up a small number of times. The chain couples TRBV28 to TRBJ1-2, with a possible D match to TRBD1 (5 bases). The V end lost 7 bases, the J end lost 8 bases, and 17 bases lay between the germline ends. Germline CDR1 MDHEN, CDR2 SYDVKM. The length of the CDR3 is 13 residues. CDR3 loop: CASTKRGESGYTF. In nucleotides, the CDR3 is TGTGCCAGCACCAAAAGAGGGGAATCAGGCTACACCTTC.

A single count supports this clone. The rearrangement joins TRBV5-5 to TRBJ1-4; 9 bases match TRBD1. The CDR3 is 13 residues long. The ends lost 4 bases at V and 8 bases at J; junction bases unmatched: 3. Germline V CDR1 and CDR2: SGHKS, YYEKEE (reference sequence). The CDR3 sequence: CASSATGGEKLFF. Here the CDR3 DNA reads TGTGCCAGCAGCGCGACAGGGGGGGAAAAACTGTTTTTT.

V is TRBV4-3 and J is TRBJ2-3; a weak D match, TRBD1 (5 bases). The CDR3 is 17 amino acids. V was trimmed by 0 bases and J by 6 bases, leaving 19 bases between them. Germline assignment: CDR1 LGHNA and CDR2 YSLEER. In nucleotides, the CDR3 is TGCGCCAGCAGCCAAGATACCCTCTCTGGGGCCTGGGATACGCAGTATTTT. This translates into CASSQDTLSGAWDTQYF.

This chain connects TRBV19 to TRBJ2-2; 9 nucleotides align to TRBD1. This CDR3 spans 16 amino acids. Germline values: CDR1 LNHDA, CDR2 SQIVND (reference sequence). V was pared by 7 bases and J by 3 bases, with 9 bases of the junction left unmatched. The CDR3 protein is CASTVRGQGHTGELFF. The CDR3 nucleotides read TGTGCCAGTACGGTGCGGGGACAGGGCCACACCGGGGAGCTGTTTTTT.

V gene TRBV5-1 combines with J gene TRBJ1-4; TRBD1 might be the D (6 bases). The V end was cut by 3 bases, the J end by 3 bases, with 18 bases between. The V gene's germline CDR1 is SGHRS and CDR2 YFSETQ. The CDR3 is made up of 17 amino acids. This chain's CDR3 is CASSSEVRGTPNEKLFF. The CDR3 DNA reads as TGCGCCAGCAGCTCCGAAGTACGGGGGACACCTAATGAAAAACTGTTTTTT.

The rearrangement links TRBV5-1 to TRBJ1-1; 10 nucleotides line up with TRBD1. V lost 4 bases and J lost 3; bases outside the gene matches: 12. CDR1 is SGHRS, CDR2 YFSETQ, per germline. The CDR3 contains 17 residues. The CDR3 DNA reads as TGCGCCAGCAGCAACCGGGACAGGGGCTTAAATTACACTGAAGCTTTCTTT. This translates into CASSNRDRGLNYTEAFF.

This rearrangement joins TRBV11-3 to TRBJ1-4; D remains unclear. Per the germline V gene, CDR1 is SGHNT and CDR2 is YENEEA. This CDR3 comprises 15 residues. V lost 0 bases and J lost 4, with 9 bases in between. The CDR3 DNA reads as TGTGCCAGCAGCTTAGATGTGCTCTTTAATGAAAAACTGTTTTTT. This codes for CASSLDVLFNEKLFF.

The V and J genes are TRBV6-6 and TRBJ1-5; weak D call: TRBD1 (5 bases). This CDR3 has 15 amino acids. V was cut by 2 bases and J by 5 bases, with 13 bases left in between. Germline-derived CDR1 and CDR2 are MNHNY and SVGAGI (reference sequence). The CDR3 DNA reads TGTGCCAGCAGTTACGAGGACACCAACTATCAGCCCCAGCATTTT. Its translation: CASSYEDTNYQPQHF.

V and J are TRBV30 and TRBJ2-3; D may be TRBD2 (6 bases). The length of the CDR3 is 13 residues. The V gene lost 3 bases and the J gene lost 6 bases, with 13 bases spanning the gap. CDR1 and CDR2 (germline): GTSNPN, SVGIG (reference sequence). The CDR3 region has the DNA TGTGCCTGGAGGATAGGGACTTTCGATACGCAGTATTTT. Encoded protein: CAWRIGTFDTQYF.